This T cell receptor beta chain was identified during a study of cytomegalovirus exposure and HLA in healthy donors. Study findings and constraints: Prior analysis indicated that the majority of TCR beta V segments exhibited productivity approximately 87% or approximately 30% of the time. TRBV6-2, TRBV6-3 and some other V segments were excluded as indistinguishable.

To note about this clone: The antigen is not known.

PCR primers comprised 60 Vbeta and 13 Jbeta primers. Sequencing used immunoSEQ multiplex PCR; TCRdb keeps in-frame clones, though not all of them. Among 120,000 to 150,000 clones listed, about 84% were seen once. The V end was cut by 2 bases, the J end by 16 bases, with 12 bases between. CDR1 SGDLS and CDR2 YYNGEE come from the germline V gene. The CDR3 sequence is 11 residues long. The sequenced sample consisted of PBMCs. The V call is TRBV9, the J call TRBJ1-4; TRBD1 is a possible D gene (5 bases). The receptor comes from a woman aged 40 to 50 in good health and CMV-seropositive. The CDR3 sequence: CASSVLWGEFF. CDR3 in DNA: TGTGCCAGCAGCGTTCTCTGGGGGGAGTTTTTT.